Detailed here is one T cell receptor (beta chain). What it binds is unknown. Produced via immunoSEQ multiplex PCR; TCRdb's table is partial and in-frame only. The sample holds some 200,000 clones, around 93% seen once. Trimming removed 4 bases from V and 4 bases from J; junction bases left unmatched: 11. The germline V gene encodes CDR1 MNHEY and CDR2 SVGAGI. The CDR3 is made up of 16 amino acids. This entry comes from a study of T cell responses to AZD1222 COVID-19 vaccine. Notes on the study in general: Two doses of AZD1222 preceded a rise in Spike-specific TCR breadth and depth. Along spike, vaccine-associated CD4 TCRs were found throughout, with dominance at 160-218 and 743-854. Repertoires were collected only later (after the peak T cell response had occurred). Most donors were white British and more were female, and clonal diversity was possibly underestimated.

The chain uses TRBV6-5 and TRBJ1-2; 8 bases line up with TRBD1. The sequenced sample was peripheral blood, obtained on day 0 of MenACWY control vaccination. The origin of this receptor is an adult in good health. The CDR3 nucleotides read TGTGCCAGCAGTTCCCGGGACAGGCGCGATGGCTATGGCTACACCTTC. Translated, it gives CASSSRDRRDGYGYTF.